A single T cell receptor (beta chain) is shown here with its context. In the source study's methods: Cell counts per sample came from amplifying reference gene primers. TCRdb's copy holds only in-frame clones and misses some; the assay was immunoSEQ multiplex PCR. The V and J calls and clone size are taken from that table; D and trimming were inferred from the DNA. The table has about 150,000 clones, around nine tenths seen once. Seattle's enrolled individuals joined amid active infection and were then monitored longitudinally. The V segment lost 10 bases and the J segment 2 bases; nucleotides outside the gene matches: 9. Germline V CDR1 and CDR2: ENHRY, SYGVKD. The CDR3 totals 16 residues. This sample was taken from a study of blood T cell repertoires in COVID-19. Looking at the study overall: Both acute and convalescent COVID-19 samples were obtained from the United States, Italy and Spain. Sources were T cells, B-cell-depleted T cells, or PBMCs; the material itself was cDNA or gDNA.

Sequenced input: peripheral blood. This sequence originates from a woman older than 75 with COVID-19, enrolled during active disease. The rearrangement joins TRBV10-3 to TRBJ2-2, with 11 bases aligning to TRBD2. This CDR3 is CATRPLAGVNTGELFF. CDR3 sequence (DNA): TGTGCCACCCGTCCACTAGCGGGAGTCAACACCGGGGAGCTGTTTTTT.